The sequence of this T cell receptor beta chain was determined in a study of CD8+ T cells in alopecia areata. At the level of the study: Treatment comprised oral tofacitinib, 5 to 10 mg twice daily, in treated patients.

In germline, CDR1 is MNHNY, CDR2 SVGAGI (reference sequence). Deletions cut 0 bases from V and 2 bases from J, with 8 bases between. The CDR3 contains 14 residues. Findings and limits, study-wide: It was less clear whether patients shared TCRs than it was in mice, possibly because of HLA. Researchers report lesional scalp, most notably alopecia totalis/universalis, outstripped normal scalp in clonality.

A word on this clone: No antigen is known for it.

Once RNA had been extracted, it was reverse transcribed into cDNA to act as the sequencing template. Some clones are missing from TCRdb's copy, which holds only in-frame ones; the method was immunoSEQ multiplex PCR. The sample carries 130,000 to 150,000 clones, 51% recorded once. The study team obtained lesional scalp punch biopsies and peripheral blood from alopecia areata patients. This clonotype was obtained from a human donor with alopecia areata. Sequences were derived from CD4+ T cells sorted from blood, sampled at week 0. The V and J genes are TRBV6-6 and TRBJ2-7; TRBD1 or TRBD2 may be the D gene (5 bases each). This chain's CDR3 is CASSYSGETYEQYF. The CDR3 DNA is TGTGCCAGCAGTTACTCGGGGGAAACCTACGAGCAGTACTTC.